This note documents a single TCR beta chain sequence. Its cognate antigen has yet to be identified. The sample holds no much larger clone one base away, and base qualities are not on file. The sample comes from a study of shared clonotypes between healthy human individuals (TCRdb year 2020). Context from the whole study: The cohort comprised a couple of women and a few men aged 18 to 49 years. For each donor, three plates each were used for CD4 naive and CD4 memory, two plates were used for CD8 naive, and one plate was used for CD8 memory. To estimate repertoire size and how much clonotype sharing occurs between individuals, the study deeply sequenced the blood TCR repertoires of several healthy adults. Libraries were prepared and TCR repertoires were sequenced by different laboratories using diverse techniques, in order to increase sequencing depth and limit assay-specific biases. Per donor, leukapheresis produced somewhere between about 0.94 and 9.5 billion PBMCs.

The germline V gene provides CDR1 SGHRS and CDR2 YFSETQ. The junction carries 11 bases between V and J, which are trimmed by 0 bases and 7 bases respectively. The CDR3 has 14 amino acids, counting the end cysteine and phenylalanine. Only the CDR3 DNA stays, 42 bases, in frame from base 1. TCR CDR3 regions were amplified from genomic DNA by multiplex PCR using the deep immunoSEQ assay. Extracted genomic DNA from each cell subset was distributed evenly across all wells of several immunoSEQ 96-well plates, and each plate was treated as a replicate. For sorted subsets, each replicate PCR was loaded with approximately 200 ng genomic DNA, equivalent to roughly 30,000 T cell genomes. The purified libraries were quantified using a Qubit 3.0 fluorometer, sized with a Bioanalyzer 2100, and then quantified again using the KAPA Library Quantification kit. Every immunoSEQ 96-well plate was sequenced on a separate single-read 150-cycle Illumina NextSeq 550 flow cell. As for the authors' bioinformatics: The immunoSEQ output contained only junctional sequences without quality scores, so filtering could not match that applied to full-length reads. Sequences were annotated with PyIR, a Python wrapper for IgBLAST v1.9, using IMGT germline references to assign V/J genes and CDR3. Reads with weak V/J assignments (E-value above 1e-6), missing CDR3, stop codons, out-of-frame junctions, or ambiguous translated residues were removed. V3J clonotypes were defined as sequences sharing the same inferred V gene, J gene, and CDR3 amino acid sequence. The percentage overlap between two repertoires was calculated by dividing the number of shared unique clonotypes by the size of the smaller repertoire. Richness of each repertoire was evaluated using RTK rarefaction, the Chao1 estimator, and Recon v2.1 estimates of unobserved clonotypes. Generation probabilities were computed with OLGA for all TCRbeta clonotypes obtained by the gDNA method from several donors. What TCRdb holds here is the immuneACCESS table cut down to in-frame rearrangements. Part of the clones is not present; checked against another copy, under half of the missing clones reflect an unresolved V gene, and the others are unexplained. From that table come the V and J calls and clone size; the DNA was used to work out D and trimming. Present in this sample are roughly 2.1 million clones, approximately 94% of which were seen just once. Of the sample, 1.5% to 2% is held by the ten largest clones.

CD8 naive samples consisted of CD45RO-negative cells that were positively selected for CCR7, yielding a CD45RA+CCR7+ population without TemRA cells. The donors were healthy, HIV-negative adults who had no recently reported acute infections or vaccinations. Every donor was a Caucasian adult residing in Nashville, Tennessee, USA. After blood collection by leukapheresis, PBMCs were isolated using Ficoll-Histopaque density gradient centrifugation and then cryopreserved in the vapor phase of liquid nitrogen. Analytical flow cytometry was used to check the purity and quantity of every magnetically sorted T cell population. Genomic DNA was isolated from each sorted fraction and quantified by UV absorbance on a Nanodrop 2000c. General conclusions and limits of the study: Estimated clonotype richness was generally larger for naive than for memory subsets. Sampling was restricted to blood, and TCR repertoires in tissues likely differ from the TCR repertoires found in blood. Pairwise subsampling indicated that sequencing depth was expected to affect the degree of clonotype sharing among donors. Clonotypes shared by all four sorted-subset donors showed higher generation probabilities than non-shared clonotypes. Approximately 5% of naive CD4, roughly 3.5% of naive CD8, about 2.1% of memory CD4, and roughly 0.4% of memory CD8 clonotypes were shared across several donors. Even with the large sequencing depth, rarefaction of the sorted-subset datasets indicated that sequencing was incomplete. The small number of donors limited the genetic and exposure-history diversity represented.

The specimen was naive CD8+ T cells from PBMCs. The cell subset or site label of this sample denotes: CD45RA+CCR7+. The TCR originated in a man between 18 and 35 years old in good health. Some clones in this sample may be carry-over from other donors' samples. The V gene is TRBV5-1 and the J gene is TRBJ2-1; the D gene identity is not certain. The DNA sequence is TGCGCCAGCAGCTTGGAGGATCCTAGGAATGAGCAGTTCTTC. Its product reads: CASSLEDPRNEQFF.